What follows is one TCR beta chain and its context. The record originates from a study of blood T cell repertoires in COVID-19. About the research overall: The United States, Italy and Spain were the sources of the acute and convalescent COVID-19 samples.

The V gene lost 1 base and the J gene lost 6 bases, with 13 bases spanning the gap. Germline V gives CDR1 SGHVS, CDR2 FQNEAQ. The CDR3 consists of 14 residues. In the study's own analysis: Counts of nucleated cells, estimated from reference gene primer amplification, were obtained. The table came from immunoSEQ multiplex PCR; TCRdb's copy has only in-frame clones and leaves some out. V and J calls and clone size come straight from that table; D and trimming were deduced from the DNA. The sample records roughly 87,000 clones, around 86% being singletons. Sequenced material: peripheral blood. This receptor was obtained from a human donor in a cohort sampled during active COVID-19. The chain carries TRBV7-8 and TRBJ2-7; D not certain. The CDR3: CASSLEAYYIEQYF. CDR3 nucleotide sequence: TGTGCCAGCAGCTTAGAGGCCTACTATATCGAGCAGTACTTC.